This is a list of T cell receptor beta chains from one sample in a study of human T cells and chemical hapten exposure. TCRdb analysed the RACE reads with MiXCR anew, one entry per CDR3 protein. The profile shows under 300,000 distinct CDR3 sequences, 7.5% to 10% of them singletons. Sequenced material: whole blood, taken in connection with sensitization to the hapten diphenylcyclopropenone (DPC). These receptors were collected from a woman in her thirties or forties with alopecia areata. Some clones in this sample may be carry-over from other donors' samples. The CDR3 runs from the conserved cysteine through the conserved F or W. A D gene is named only where the DNA matches it firmly. Size tells how often a clone was seen (once, few, many) or the class of an expanded clone, and some rows leave it out.

18 TRBJ1-5 few TRBV7-2 TRBD1 TGTGCCAGCAGTCCCGGGACAGGGGGGTTTTGGGGCAATCAGCCCCAGCATTTT CASSPGTGGFWGNQPQHF
17 TRBJ2-3 - TRBV7-2 - TGTGCCAGCAGCTTACAGGGGGCTAGCGGCTCACCAGATACGCAGTATTTT CASSLQGASGSPDTQYF
15 TRBJ2-3 - TRBV5-1 - TGCGCCAGCGTGACGGGGCCTGGTAGAACAGATACGCAGTATTTT CASVTGPGRTDTQYF
15 TRBJ1-1 - TRBV7-9 - TGTGCCAGCAGCCCGCTGGGCGGAGTGAACACTGAAGCTTTCTTT CASSPLGGVNTEAFF
14 TRBJ2-3 many TRBV28 - TGTGCCAGCAGTCATAGCGAGATACCAGATACGCAGTATTTT CASSHSEIPDTQYF
13 TRBJ1-3 - TRBV29-1 - TGCAGCGTTGAATCCCAGGGCGGAAACACCATATATTTT CSVESQGGNTIYF
11 TRBJ1-1 few TRBV29-1 TRBD1 TGCAGCGTCGCAGGACAGGGGGCAACTTTCTTT CSVAGQGATFF
15 TRBJ2-1 - TRBV25-1 - TGTGCCAGCAGTGAACCGACAGGGCGGGGTAGTGAGCAGTTCTTC CASSEPTGRGSEQFF
15 TRBJ2-1 few TRBV27 TRBD1 TGTGCCAGCAGACCTAGACAGGGGGGATACAATGAGCAGTTCTTC CASRPRQGGYNEQFF
17 TRBJ2-6 - TRBV7-9 - TGTGCCAGCCCCCCGCCGAAGGGGGTTTCTGGGGCCAACGTCCTGACTTTC CASPPPKGVSGANVLTF
16 TRBJ2-5 few TRBV7-3 TRBD1 TGTGCCAGCAGCCTGGCCCCGACAGGGTACCAAGAGACCCAGTACTTC CASSLAPTGYQETQYF
13 TRBJ1-3 few TRBV20-1 - TGCAGTGCTATCTGGGGGACTGGAAACACCATATATTTT CSAIWGTGNTIYF
14 TRBJ2-7 few TRBV5-1 TRBD2 TGCGCCAGCAGCCTAGCGGGAGGCTACTACGAGCAGTACTTC CASSLAGGYYEQYF
13 TRBJ1-4 - TRBV20-1 TRBD1 TGCAGTGCAACTAGTCAGGGGGCTGGAAAACTGTTTTTT CSATSQGAGKLFF
12 TRBJ2-3 few TRBV7-9 - TGTGCCAGCAGCAGGGTCGCAGATACGCAGTATTTT CASSRVADTQYF
13 TRBJ2-5 many TRBV6-2/TRBV6-3 - TGTGCCAGCAGTTACGGGGGGCTTGAGACCCAGTACTTC CASSYGGLETQYF
12 TRBJ2-7 few TRBV28 - TGTGCCAGCAGTTTGCAGGACTACGAGCAGTACTTC CASSLQDYEQYF
13 TRBJ1-5 few TRBV7-2 - TGTGCCAGCAGCTTAGGGTGGCCCTCGCCCCAGCATTTT CASSLGWPSPQHF
14 TRBJ1-6 - TRBV7-9 - TGTGCCAGCAGCTCGACGGATAATAATTCACCCCTCCACTTT CASSSTDNNSPLHF
18 TRBJ2-7 - TRBV9 - TGTGCCAGCAGCCCGACAGGGGTCGGTCTAGCGGGGCCCTACGAGCAGTACTTC CASSPTGVGLAGPYEQYF
14 TRBJ2-7 many TRBV10-3 TRBD1 TGTGCCATCAGCGGACAGGGGGGCGACTACGAGCAGTACTTC CAISGQGGDYEQYF
14 TRBJ2-2 many TRBV27 - TGTGCCAGCAGTCTTAACAGAAACACCGGGGAGCTGTTTTTT CASSLNRNTGELFF
11 TRBJ2-1 - TRBV12-3/TRBV12-4 - TGTGCCAGCAGTACCGGACTGGCAGGATTCTTC CASSTGLAGFF
15 TRBJ2-5 - TRBV13 - TGTGCCAGCAGCTACCTTACCGGGTCCCAAGAGACCCAGTACTTC CASSYLTGSQETQYF
14 TRBJ2-2 few TRBV10-2 - TGCGCCAGCAGTTGGAACAGATACACCGGGGAGCTGTTTTTT CASSWNRYTGELFF
12 TRBJ1-2 - TRBV12-3/TRBV12-4 - TGTGCCAGCGGGCCGACTAACTATGGCTACACCTTC CASGPTNYGYTF
13 TRBJ2-2 many TRBV10-3 TRBD2 TGTGCCGTCGCTAGCGGGAGGACCGGGGAGCTGTTTTTT CAVASGRTGELFF
14 TRBJ2-1 few TRBV4-2 - TGTGCCAGCAGCCAAGTAAATGGAGGGAATGAGCAGTTCTTC CASSQVNGGNEQFF
15 TRBJ2-7 few TRBV6-5 TRBD1 TGTGCCAGCAGTTTTCAAGTGACAGGGATCTACGAGCAGTACTTC CASSFQVTGIYEQYF
15 TRBJ1-4 few TRBV5-5 - TGTGCCAGCAGCCCGCAGGGGATCGGGGATGAAAAACTGTTTTTT CASSPQGIGDEKLFF
13 TRBJ2-5 few TRBV5-1 - TGCGCCAGCAGCTTGGAACGGCAAGAGACCCAGTACTTC CASSLERQETQYF
15 TRBJ2-1 many TRBV4-2 - TGTGCCAGCAGCCAAGCGCAGAGAGACCCCAATGAGCAGTTCTTC CASSQAQRDPNEQFF